This T cell receptor beta chain was recovered during a study of blood T cells in healthy people across ages. The CDR3 is 12 amino acids. V was pared by 10 bases and J by 4 bases, with 6 bases of the junction left unmatched. Notes on this clonotype: Its antigen is still unknown.

Broader study findings: It was the long-lived donors that had more naive CD4+ cells and higher diversity than aged donors. Diversity figures derived from one million T cells were judged to underestimate the true value. Getting older went along with TCR beta diversity per million T cells dropping roughly linearly.

A J-beta primer mix and a sample-barcoded 5' primer were used in a second PCR of about 7 to 12 cycles. TCRdb re-analysed the 5' RACE reads in MiXCR, keeping a single row per CDR3 protein. The table lists around 1,000,000 distinct CDR3 sequences, under 30% of them singletons. The sample was also reused in another study, on T cells of mothers and their children. This second study says: Mothers yielded over 8 million CDR3 reads, children some 3 million each.

Sequences were obtained from blood. The chain couples TRBV12-3 or TRBV12-4 to TRBJ1-1, with 7 nucleotides matching TRBD1. The sequence came from a girl aged 2 to 9 in good health. The DNA of the CDR3 is TGTGCCATTACAGAGGGGGCCACTGAAGCTTTCTTT. As protein: CAITEGATEAFF.